These 18 T cell receptor beta chains were all obtained from the same sample, sequenced in a study of CD8 T cells in Susac syndrome. Roughly 0.45 to 1 ug RNA was reverse transcribed with random hexamers. TCRdb reanalysed the immunoSEQ multiplex PCR reads using MiXCR and keeps one entry per CDR3 protein. This sample yields 95,000 to 150,000 distinct CDR3 sequences, of which around 94% are seen a single time; 0.28% belongs to the top ten. Source material: CD8+ T cells from PBMCs. Receptors were obtained from a human donor with Susac syndrome.

The gene calls are TRBV6-5 and TRBJ2-7; D is undetermined. V lost 7 bases, J lost 3 bases, and 10 bases lay in between. CDR1 and CDR2 (germline): MNHEY, SVGAGI. CDR3 length: 12 amino acids. The CDR3 is CASMGLGYEQYF. In DNA, the CDR3 is TGTGCCAGCATGGGCCTGGGCTACGAGCAGTACTTC.

V usage is TRBV3-1 and J usage is TRBJ1-1; the D is unclear. V lost 4 bases and J 8 bases, leaving 11 bases between the germline ends. CDR3 length: 12 amino acids. Germline V gene sequence: CDR1 LGHDT, CDR2 YNNKEL (reference sequence). The CDR3 DNA reads as TGTGCCAGCAGCCTTGCGACCGGGGAAGCTTTCTTT. As protein: CASSLATGEAFF.

This clonotype has just one count. The chain has TRBV6-5 and TRBJ2-7; 13 bases fit TRBD2. Germline V gives CDR1 MNHEY, CDR2 SVGAGI. V was clipped by 2 bases and J by 2 bases; unmatched bases: 0. The CDR3 sequence is 15 residues long. The CDR3 loop reads CASSYGLAGAYEQYF. CDR3 DNA sequence: TGTGCCAGCAGTTACGGACTAGCGGGGGCCTACGAGCAGTACTTC.

The rearrangement uses TRBV29-1 and TRBJ2-7; D possibly uses TRBD1 or TRBD2 (5 bases each). The CDR3 has 12 residues. Deletions cut 6 bases from V and 1 base from J, with 10 bases between. Germline V lookup: CDR1 SQVTM, CDR2 ANQGSEA. CDR3 region: CSVGEYSYEQYF. In nucleotides, the CDR3 is TGCAGCGTGGGGGAGTATTCCTACGAGCAGTACTTC.

The chain couples TRBV9 to TRBJ1-6; tentative D call: TRBD1 (6 bases). This CDR3 is built from 15 residues. V was clipped by 5 bases and J by 7 bases, with 16 bases between them. The germline V gene encodes CDR1 SGDLS and CDR2 YYNGEE. This CDR3 is CASRGEGQLNSPLHF. The CDR3 nucleotides are TGTGCCAGCAGAGGGGAAGGACAGTTAAATTCACCCCTCCACTTT.

V is TRBV7-6 and J is TRBJ2-7, with 8 bases aligning to TRBD1. From germline, CDR1 is SGHVS and CDR2 FNYEAQ. V was pared by 1 base and J by 3 bases, with 2 bases of the junction left unmatched. The CDR3 consists of 14 residues. DNA for the CDR3: TGTGCCAGCAGCTTAGACAGGGGGAGCTACGAGCAGTACTTC. This gives the protein CASSLDRGSYEQYF.

In its sample, this clonotype was seen once. The genes are TRBV27 and TRBJ2-3, with no clear D. Trimming left V 8 bases short and J 4 bases short, with 10 bases between. Germline V gene data show CDR1 as MNHEY and CDR2 as SMNVEV (reference sequence). This CDR3 has 12 amino acids. The CDR3 DNA is TGTGCCAGCTTCTTCCCCCCAGATACGCAGTATTTT. It encodes CASFFPPDTQYF.

This chain joins TRBV3-1 and TRBJ2-5, with D maybe TRBD2 (6 bases). Deletions cut 6 bases from V and 7 bases from J, with 24 bases between. This CDR3 region has 16 residues. The germline gives CDR1 LGHDT, CDR2 YNNKEL (reference sequence). The CDR3 loop reads CASRLWEASEARTQYF. The CDR3 bases are TGTGCCAGCAGACTATGGGAGGCTAGCGAGGCGCGGACCCAGTACTTC.

The chain uses TRBV7-9 and TRBJ2-7; D may be TRBD1 or TRBD2 (5 bases each). Germline V gene data show CDR1 as SEHNR and CDR2 as FQNEAQ (reference sequence). The CDR3 spans 12 residues. V was clipped by 5 bases and J by 3 bases, with 8 bases between them. Written as DNA, the CDR3 is TGTGCCAGCAGCCCGGGACGCTACGAGCAGTACTTC. Protein product: CASSPGRYEQYF.

The chain is built from TRBV29-1 and TRBJ2-7, with 9 bases aligning to TRBD1. The CDR3 totals 15 residues. V shed 2 bases and J 0 bases; nucleotides not matched to a gene: 5. Looked up from germline, CDR1 is SQVTM and CDR2 is ANQGSEA. The CDR3 DNA reads as TGCAGCGTTGAACTGACAGGGGGAAGCTCCTACGAGCAGTACTTC. It is translated as CSVELTGGSSYEQYF.

The rearrangement joins TRBV20-1 to TRBJ2-7, with D perhaps TRBD2 (6 bases). V was pared by 0 bases and J by 4 bases, with 16 bases between. CDR1 is DFQATT and CDR2 is SNEGSKA in the germline V gene (reference sequence). The CDR3 is 15 residues long. The CDR3 loop reads CSARDQTSKSYEQYF. In nucleotides, the CDR3 is TGCAGTGCTAGAGATCAAACTAGCAAGAGTTACGAGCAGTACTTC.

The table lists this clonotype with a count of one. The V gene is TRBV11-3, the J gene TRBJ2-1, with TRBD1 matching over 11 bases. CDR1 is SGHNT and CDR2 is YENEEA in the germline V gene. The CDR3 has 16 amino acids. Trimming cost V 4 bases and J 6 bases; bases outside gene matches: 8. The CDR3 coding sequence is TGTGCCAGCAGCTCCGGGACAGGGGGTTTGGGCAATGAGCAGTTCTTC. It yields the protein CASSSGTGGLGNEQFF.

This chain uses TRBV27 with TRBJ2-7; D not resolved. The germline CDR1 and CDR2 sequences are MNHEY and SMNVEV (reference sequence). V shed 2 bases and J shed 6 bases, with 11 bases lying between them. This CDR3 contains 13 residues. CDR3 in amino acids: CASSLIDVPEQYF. For the CDR3, the DNA is TGTGCCAGCAGTTTAATAGATGTCCCCGAGCAGTACTTC.

The rearrangement uses TRBV12-3 or TRBV12-4 and TRBJ1-2; no clear D gene. The CDR3 length is 12 residues. V shed 6 bases and J shed 4 bases, with 9 bases lying between them. The CDR3 spells CASSGRAYGYTF. The CDR3 DNA reads as TGTGCCAGCAGCGGAAGGGCCTATGGCTACACCTTC.

The CDR3 DNA reads as TGTGCCAGCAGTTCAAGTCGCGAGCAGTACTTC. It translates to CASSSSREQYF. The chain carries TRBV27 and TRBJ2-7; D gene uncertain. The CDR3 has 11 residues. Germline CDR1 MNHEY, CDR2 SMNVEV (reference sequence). Trimming removed 4 bases at V and 6 bases at J, with 7 bases between.

Notes on this clonotype: An end of the junction differs from the germline gene, which may be a read error. The gene calls are TRBV7-7 and TRBJ2-1, with D possibly TRBD1 on 6 matching bases. Germline V gene data show CDR1 as SSHAT and CDR2 as FNYEAQ (reference sequence). The CDR3 loop spans 13 amino acids. The CDR3 DNA follows: TGTGCTAGCAGTTTGGACAGTAACAATGAGCAGTTCTTC. The encoded protein is CASSLDSNNEQFF.

CDR3 nucleotide sequence: TGCGCCAGCAGCCTCTTGACAGGGTACGGCTACACCTTC. It translates to CASSLLTGYGYTF. The chain joins TRBV5-1 to TRBJ1-2, with TRBD1 matching 7 bases. CDR3 length: 13 amino acids. The V gene's germline CDR1 is SGHRS and CDR2 YFSETQ. After removal of 4 bases from V and 8 bases from J, the junction contained 8 bases not matched to a gene.

CDR3 in amino acids: CASSRGDGVSQPQHF. The CDR3 nucleotides are TGTGCCAGCAGCCGGGGGGACGGAGTTAGCCAGCCCCAGCATTTT. The chain carries TRBV7-8 and TRBJ1-5; tentatively, D is TRBD1 (5 bases). Trimming left V 5 bases short and J 7 bases short, with 18 bases between. Germline CDR1 reads SGHVS; CDR2 reads FQNEAQ. The CDR3 length is 15 residues.